This T cell receptor beta chain was captured in a study of shared clonotypes between healthy human individuals. The naive CD8 subset, CD45RO-negative cells positively selected for CCR7, excluded terminally differentiated effector memory CD45RA+ cells. Assay: immunoSEQ multiplex PCR; the TCRdb copy retains only in-frame clones and omits some. Of about 2.1 million clones listed, 93% are singletons. The germline V and J ends were trimmed by 3 bases and 4 bases, with 12 bases remaining between them. CDR3 length: 15 residues. Per the germline V gene, CDR1 is ENHRY and CDR2 is SYGVKD. The sequence derives from a man aged 18 to 30 in good health. Some clones in this sample may be carry-over from other donors' samples. Specimen: naive CD8+ T cells from PBMCs. This chain uses TRBV10-3 with TRBJ2-2; perhaps TRBD1 as D (6 bases). The CDR3, as DNA: TGTGCCATCAGTGAACCAGGGGTCGTCACCGGGGAGCTGTTTTTT. Translated, it gives CAISEPGVVTGELFF.